These 18 T cell receptor beta chains share one sample of origin, sequenced in a study of T cell changes during pregnancy in multiple sclerosis. Sequencing used immunoSEQ multiplex PCR; TCRdb keeps in-frame clones, though not all of them. The repertoire consists of approximately 130,000 clones, with roughly 95% occurring once and the leading ten covering 0.44%. Sequenced here: peripheral blood, sampled after pregnancy. These receptors all come from a female donor with multiple sclerosis, enrolled in a pregnancy study.

This clone was recorded only once. The rearrangement joins TRBV15 to TRBJ2-1; TRBD1 matches 8 bases. Germline loops: CDR1 LNHNV, CDR2 YYDKDF (reference sequence). The V segment lost 6 bases and the J segment 6 bases; nucleotides outside the gene matches: 1. The CDR3 extends over 12 amino acids. This chain's CDR3 is CATSTGGNEQFF. The CDR3 DNA reads as TGTGCCACCAGTACAGGGGGCAATGAGCAGTTCTTC.

The chain combines TRBV6-6 with TRBJ2-2, with TRBD1 as a possible D gene (6 bases). The CDR3 spans 16 residues. Germline CDR1 reads MNHNY; CDR2 reads SVGAGI (reference sequence). V lost 2 bases to trimming and J lost 1 base, with 11 bases between them. The CDR3 region has the DNA TGTGCCAGCAGTTACGCGGCAGGGGTGAACACCGGGGAGCTGTTTTTT. Translating gives CASSYAAGVNTGELFF.

V and J are TRBV12-5 and TRBJ1-4; 8 bases line up with TRBD1. The CDR3 totals 22 residues. The germline V gene encodes CDR1 LGHNT and CDR2 FRNRAP. V dropped 0 bases and J dropped 0; count of bases not matched to a gene: 18. The CDR3 here is CASGLVSFIGQGHLSTNEKLFF. The CDR3 DNA follows: TGTGCTAGTGGTTTGGTAAGTTTTATAGGACAGGGACATCTTTCAACTAATGAAAAACTGTTTTTT.

V usage is TRBV5-6 and J usage is TRBJ2-7; 11 nucleotides line up with TRBD2. J lost 6 bases, V lost 0 bases, and 8 bases had no gene match. The CDR3 loop spans 16 amino acids. Germline-derived CDR1 and CDR2 are SGHDT and YYEEEE. In DNA form, the CDR3 reads TGTGCCAGCAGCTTGGAGGTAGCGGGAGGGCCGGGCGAGCAGTACTTC. Translated: CASSLEVAGGPGEQYF.

The chain links TRBV6-5 to TRBJ1-2; D possibly corresponds to TRBD1 (6 bases). The V gene's germline CDR1 is MNHEY and CDR2 SVGAGI. The CDR3 consists of 14 residues. The V gene lost 5 bases and the J gene lost 3 bases, with 13 bases spanning the gap. The CDR3 DNA reads as TGTGCCAGCAGTCCGGGACATAGGTACTATGGCTACACCTTC. Encoded protein: CASSPGHRYYGYTF.

This chain links TRBV29-1 with TRBJ1-1, with a weak D call TRBD1 (5 bases). V was cut by 4 bases and J by 1 base, with 13 bases left in between. The germline gives CDR1 SQVTM, CDR2 ANQGSEA. The CDR3 is made up of 14 amino acids. CDR3 DNA sequence: TGCAGCGTTGTCGCTATAGGGGAGAACACTGAAGCTTTCTTT. Translation: CSVVAIGENTEAFF.

The J gene is TRBJ1-2, the V gene TRBV19; the D gene is possibly TRBD1 (6 bases). V was clipped by 8 bases and J by 9 bases, with 13 bases between them. The CDR3 consists of 11 residues. The V gene's germline CDR1 is LNHDA and CDR2 SQIVND (reference sequence). CDR3 coding DNA: TGTGCCAGTGTCTACAGGGCCAGCTACACCTTC. Translation gives CASVYRASYTF.

This chain connects TRBV19 to TRBJ1-5; D is undetermined. CDR1 and CDR2 (germline): LNHDA, SQIVND (reference sequence). CDR3 length equals 13 residues. Trimming pared 3 bases from V and 6 bases from J, leaving 9 bases between. The CDR3 DNA sequence: TGTGCCAGTAGTATTGGCAGTGGTCAGCCCCAGCATTTT. It is translated as CASSIGSGQPQHF.

V is TRBV19 and J is TRBJ1-1; 7 bases map to TRBD1. Germline V gene sequence: CDR1 LNHDA, CDR2 SQIVND (reference sequence). The V and J ends lost 2 bases and 2 bases, in that order; junction bases with no gene match: 5. The CDR3 runs to 15 residues. The CDR3 is CASSIRDSPNTEAFF. CDR3 bases: TGTGCCAGTAGTATAAGGGACAGTCCCAACACTGAAGCTTTCTTT. The full variable domain, completed using reference TRBV19 and TRBJ1-1, is DGGITQSPKYLFRKEGQNVTLSCEQNLNHDAMYWYRQDPGQGLRLIYYSQIVNDFQKGDIAEGYSVSREKKESFPLTVTSAQKNPTAFYLCASSIRDSPNTEAFFGQGTRLTVV.

J is TRBJ1-1 and V is TRBV28; D call uncertain. The CDR3 length is 13 residues. The V end lost 5 bases, the J end lost 6 bases, and 13 bases lay between the germline ends. The germline V gene has CDR1 MDHEN and CDR2 SYDVKM. CDR3 nucleotides: TGTGCCAGCAGTCCAGCGGGTTACTCTGAAGCTTTCTTT. Encoded protein: CASSPAGYSEAFF.

The chain is built from TRBV28 and TRBJ1-5; TRBD1 might be the D (5 bases). Germline V gene lookup returns CDR1 MDHEN and CDR2 SYDVKM. The V gene lost 3 bases and the J gene lost 5 bases, with 11 bases spanning the gap. This CDR3 spans 14 amino acids. In DNA, the CDR3 is TGTGCCAGCAGTTTGTCAGGGATATATCAGCCCCAGCATTTT. It yields the protein CASSLSGIYQPQHF.

This clone was recorded once. The J gene is TRBJ2-3, the V gene TRBV29-1; the D gene is possibly TRBD2 (5 bases). The CDR3 has 12 residues. Germline values: CDR1 SQVTM, CDR2 ANQGSEA. V was shortened by 6 bases and J by 2 bases, with 9 bases between the two germline ends. CDR3 nucleotides: TGCAGCGTCACGACTAACACAGATACGCAGTATTTT. It is translated as CSVTTNTDTQYF.

The chain employs TRBV7-9 and TRBJ2-3, with a weak D call TRBD1 (6 bases). The CDR3 extends over 15 amino acids. Germline V gene sequence: CDR1 SEHNR, CDR2 FQNEAQ (reference sequence). With 5 bases removed from V and 7 bases from J, the gap between germline ends came to 19 bases. CDR3 nucleotide sequence: TGTGCCAGCAGCGGCAGACAGGACCCCTTGAATACGCAGTATTTT. It translates to CASSGRQDPLNTQYF.

V gene TRBV2 combines with J gene TRBJ2-1; D remains ambiguous. The CDR3 has 14 residues. Germline-derived CDR1 and CDR2 are SNHLY and FYNNEI. The V gene lost 2 bases and the J gene lost 3 bases, with 8 bases spanning the gap. The CDR3 region is CASSEWPSYNEQFF. CDR3 DNA sequence: TGTGCCAGCAGTGAATGGCCCAGCTACAATGAGCAGTTCTTC.

The chain is built from TRBV4-3 and TRBJ1-1, with D hard to call. Germline lookup yields CDR1 LGHNA and CDR2 YSLEER. Trimming took off 1 base at V and 4 bases at J, with 10 bases between the two ends. The CDR3 has 14 amino acids. CDR3 coding DNA: TGCGCCAGCAGCCAAGGCCTAACGAGCACTGAAGCTTTCTTT. Translated: CASSQGLTSTEAFF.

This clone was observed once. The chain has TRBV7-9 and TRBJ1-4; 7 bases line up with TRBD1. Germline V CDR1 and CDR2: SEHNR, FQNEAQ (reference sequence). With V trimmed by 4 bases and J by 1 base, 3 bases remained unmatched. CDR3 size: 15 residues. CDR3: CASSSQGGTNEKLFF. The CDR3 DNA reads as TGTGCCAGCAGCTCTCAGGGGGGAACTAATGAAAAACTGTTTTTT. The full variable domain, in which reference TRBV7-9 and TRBJ1-4 provide the parts outside the CDR3, is DTGVSQNPRHKITKRGQNVTFRCDPISEHNRLYWYRQTLGQGPEFLTYFQNEAQLEKSRLLSDRFSAERPKGSFSTLEIQRTEQGDSAMYLCASSSQGGTNEKLFFGSGTQLSVL.

The chain combines TRBV15 with TRBJ2-1, with TRBD1 as a possible D gene (6 bases). This CDR3 comprises 16 residues. The V gene lost 1 base and the J gene lost 4 bases, with 14 bases spanning the gap. Germline CDR1 reads LNHNV; CDR2 reads YYDKDF (reference sequence). The CDR3 sequence: CATSRAWGRLYNEQFF. In DNA form, the CDR3 reads TGTGCCACCAGCAGAGCGTGGGGGCGCCTTTACAATGAGCAGTTCTTC.

J is TRBJ2-2 and V is TRBV30; D is possibly TRBD2 (6 bases). Trimming took off 4 bases at V and 1 base at J, with 13 bases between the two ends. This CDR3 has 15 residues. Germline CDR1 is GTSNPN and CDR2 is SVGIG (reference sequence). The CDR3 DNA follows: TGTGCCTGGATTCGGGACTTTCAGAACACCGGGGAGCTGTTTTTT. It yields the protein CAWIRDFQNTGELFF.